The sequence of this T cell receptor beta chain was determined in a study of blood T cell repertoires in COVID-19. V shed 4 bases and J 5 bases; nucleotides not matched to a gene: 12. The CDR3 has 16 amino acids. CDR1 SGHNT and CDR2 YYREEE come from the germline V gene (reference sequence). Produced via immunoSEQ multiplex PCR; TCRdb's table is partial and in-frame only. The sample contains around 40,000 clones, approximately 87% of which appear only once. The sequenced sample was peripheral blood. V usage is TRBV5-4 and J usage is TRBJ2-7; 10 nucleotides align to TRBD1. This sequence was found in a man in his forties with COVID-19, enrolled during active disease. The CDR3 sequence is CASSRYTGTGVHEQYF. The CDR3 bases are TGTGCCAGCAGCAGGTACACCGGGACAGGGGTCCACGAGCAGTACTTC.